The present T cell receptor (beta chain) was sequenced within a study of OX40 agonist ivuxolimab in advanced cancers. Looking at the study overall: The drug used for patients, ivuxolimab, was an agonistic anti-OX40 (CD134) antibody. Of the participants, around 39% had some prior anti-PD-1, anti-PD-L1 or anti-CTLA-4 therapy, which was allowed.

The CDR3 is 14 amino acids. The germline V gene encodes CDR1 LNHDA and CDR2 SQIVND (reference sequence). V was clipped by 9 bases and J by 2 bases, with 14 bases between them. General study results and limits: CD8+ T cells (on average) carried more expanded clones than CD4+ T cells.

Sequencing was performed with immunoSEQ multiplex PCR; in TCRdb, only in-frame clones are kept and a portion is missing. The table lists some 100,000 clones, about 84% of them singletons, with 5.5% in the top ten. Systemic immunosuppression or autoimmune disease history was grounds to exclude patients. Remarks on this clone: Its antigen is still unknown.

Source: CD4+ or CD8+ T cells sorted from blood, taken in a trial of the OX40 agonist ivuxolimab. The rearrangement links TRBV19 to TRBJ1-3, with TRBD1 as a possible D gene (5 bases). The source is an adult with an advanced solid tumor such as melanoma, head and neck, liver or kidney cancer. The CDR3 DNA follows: TGTGCCAGCTTGGGGGGGTCAACTGGAAACACCATATATTTT. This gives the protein CASLGGSTGNTIYF.